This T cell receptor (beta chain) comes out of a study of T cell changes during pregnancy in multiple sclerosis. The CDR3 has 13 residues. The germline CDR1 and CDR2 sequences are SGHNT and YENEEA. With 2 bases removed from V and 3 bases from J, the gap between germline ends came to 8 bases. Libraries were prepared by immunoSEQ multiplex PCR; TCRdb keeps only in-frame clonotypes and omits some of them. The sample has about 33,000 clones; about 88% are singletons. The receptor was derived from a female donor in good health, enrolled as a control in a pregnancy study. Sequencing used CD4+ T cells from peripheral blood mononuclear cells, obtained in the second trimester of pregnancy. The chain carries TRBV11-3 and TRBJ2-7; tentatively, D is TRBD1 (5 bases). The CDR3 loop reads CASSLTGDYEQYF. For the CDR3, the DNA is TGTGCCAGCAGCTTAACAGGTGACTACGAGCAGTACTTC.